The T cell receptor (beta chain) described here comes from a study of T cells after yellow fever vaccination. Via MiXCR, TCRdb re-called the 5' RACE reads, giving one row per CDR3 protein. The sample consists of 310,000 or so distinct CDR3 sequences, 6.8% of them appearing once. Germline-derived CDR1 and CDR2 are SGDLS and YYNGEE. The V end was cut by 0 bases, the J end by 7 bases, with 11 bases between. This CDR3 has 13 residues. The sample in question was PBMCs, obtained approximately 47 days after the first yellow fever vaccination. The TCR sequence derives from a young man who received the YFV17D yellow fever vaccine. The rearrangement uses TRBV9 and TRBJ2-7; D uncertain. DNA of the CDR3: TGTGCCAGCAGCGTAGACCTCGAACGGGAGCAGTACTTC. Protein: CASSVDLEREQYF.